The 20 T cell receptor beta chains given below trace back to one sample, sequenced in a study of blood T cell repertoires in COVID-19. TCRdb's copy holds only in-frame clones and misses some; the assay was immunoSEQ multiplex PCR. This table has 350,000 to 400,000 clones, more than 70% appearing once. Sequencing input: PBMCs or T cells enriched from blood (not recorded which). Receptor source: a man aged 40-49 years in a cohort exposed to, infected with or recovered from COVID-19 (not recorded which).

This chain uses TRBV5-1 with TRBJ1-2, with D possibly TRBD1 on 5 matching bases. Deletions cut 4 bases from V and 3 bases from J, with 10 bases between. The CDR3 runs to 13 residues. Germline V gene data show CDR1 as SGHRS and CDR2 as YFSETQ. CDR3 coding DNA: TGCGCCAGCAGCGTAAAAGGGGACTATGGCTACACCTTC. This gives the protein CASSVKGDYGYTF.

This chain's CDR3 is CAWIRVGVGLNTEAFF. CDR3 nucleotide sequence: TGTGCCTGGATCAGAGTCGGGGTGGGCCTGAACACTGAAGCTTTCTTT. The chain couples TRBV30 to TRBJ1-1; D not certain. CDR3 length equals 16 residues. Trimming removed 4 bases at V and 0 bases at J, with 18 bases between. Germline V gene sequence: CDR1 GTSNPN, CDR2 SVGIG (reference sequence).

This clone showed up just once. V is TRBV18 and J is TRBJ2-2, with a possible D match to TRBD1 (6 bases). The germline V and J ends were trimmed by 4 bases and 0 bases, with 6 bases remaining between them. The CDR3 contains 14 residues. In germline, CDR1 is KGHSH, CDR2 LQKENI. DNA for the CDR3: TGTGCCAGCTCACAGGGGGCGAACACCGGGGAGCTGTTTTTT. It translates to CASSQGANTGELFF.

The rearrangement joins TRBV5-1 to TRBJ2-7, with TRBD2 matching 7 bases. This CDR3 region has 16 residues. The V and J ends lost 0 bases and 6 bases, in that order; junction bases with no gene match: 12. The germline V gene has CDR1 SGHRS and CDR2 YFSETQ. CDR3 DNA sequence: TGCGCCAGCAGCTTGGTGGGGGAGGGCCCTTCGGGCGAGCAGTACTTC. This gives the protein CASSLVGEGPSGEQYF. Filled out from reference TRBV5-1 and TRBJ2-7, the complete variable domain reads KAGVTQTPRYLIKTRGQQVTLSCSPISGHRSVSWYQQTPGQGLQFLFEYFSETQRNKGNFPGRFSGRQFSNSRSEMNVSTLELGDSALYLCASSLVGEGPSGEQYFGPGTRLTVT.

The chain is built from TRBV28 and TRBJ2-7, with 7 bases that match TRBD2. Germline V gene data show CDR1 as MDHEN and CDR2 as SYDVKM. Trimming removed 1 base from V and 4 bases from J; junction bases left unmatched: 7. The CDR3 covers 15 residues. The CDR3 sequence is CASSLLGGSLYEQYF. CDR3 bases: TGTGCCAGCAGTTTATTGGGCGGGAGTTTATACGAGCAGTACTTC.

The rearrangement links TRBV2 to TRBJ2-5, with a weak D call TRBD1 (6 bases). CDR3 size: 13 residues. V was trimmed by 3 bases and J by 4 bases, leaving 9 bases between them. Germline CDR1 SNHLY, CDR2 FYNNEI. The chain's CDR3 is CASSDRGGETQYF. In DNA form, the CDR3 reads TGTGCCAGCAGTGACAGGGGTGGAGAGACCCAGTACTTC.

The chain employs TRBV30 and TRBJ1-1; the D gene is possibly TRBD1 (5 bases). Germline lookup yields CDR1 GTSNPN and CDR2 SVGIG (reference sequence). The CDR3 spans 16 residues. V was cut by 3 bases and J by 1 base, with 18 bases left in between. The CDR3 nucleotides read TGTGCCTGGAGGGGGCCAAGGGCAGTTACGAACACTGAAGCTTTCTTT. This gives the protein CAWRGPRAVTNTEAFF. Full variable domain (remainder filled in from reference TRBV30 and TRBJ1-1): SQTIHQWPATLVQPVGSPLSLECTVEGTSNPNLYWYRQAAGRGLQLLFYSVGIGQISSEVPQNLSASRPQDRQFILSSKKLLLSDSGFYLCAWRGPRAVTNTEAFFGQGTRLTVV.

The chain joins TRBV7-3 to TRBJ2-1, with 10 bases identical to TRBD2. Trimming removed 5 bases from V and 8 bases from J; junction bases left unmatched: 6. CDR1 is SGHTA, CDR2 FQGTGA, per germline. The CDR3 is made up of 14 amino acids. The CDR3 protein is CASSEGLAGDEQFF. The CDR3 nucleotides read TGTGCCAGCAGCGAAGGCCTAGCGGGAGATGAGCAGTTCTTC.

The gene calls are TRBV7-9 and TRBJ1-6; no definite D call. The CDR3 has 13 residues. Germline V lookup: CDR1 SEHNR, CDR2 FQNEAQ (reference sequence). Trimming removed 6 bases at V and 6 bases at J, with 9 bases between. The CDR3: CASRREGNSPLHF. CDR3 DNA: TGTGCCAGCAGACGTGAGGGTAATTCACCCCTCCACTTT. Full variable domain (rest looked up from reference TRBV7-9 and TRBJ1-6): DTGVSQNPRHKITKRGQNVTFRCDPISEHNRLYWYRQTLGQGPEFLTYFQNEAQLEKSRLLSDRFSAERPKGSFSTLEIQRTEQGDSAMYLCASRREGNSPLHFGNGTRLTVT.

J is TRBJ2-1 and V is TRBV5-6, with a tentative D call TRBD2 (5 bases). This CDR3 region has 15 residues. Germline loops: CDR1 SGHDT, CDR2 YYEEEE. Trimming stripped 4 bases from V and 4 bases from J, with 15 bases between. The CDR3 spells CASSRDRLLYNEQFF. CDR3 bases: TGTGCCAGCAGCCGGGATAGGCTCCTTTACAATGAGCAGTTCTTC. The full variable domain, its missing parts supplied by reference TRBV5-6 and TRBJ2-1, is DAGVTQSPTHLIKTRGQQVTLRCSPKSGHDTVSWYQQALGQGPQFIFQYYEEEERQRGNFPDRFSGHQFPNYSSELNVNALLLGDSALYLCASSRDRLLYNEQFFGPGTRLTVL.

The rearrangement uses TRBV6-5 and TRBJ2-7, with D maybe TRBD1 (5 bases). The length of the CDR3 is 15 residues. The germline V and J ends were trimmed by 8 bases and 1 base, with 18 bases remaining between them. Per germline, CDR1 MNHEY and CDR2 SVGAGI. The CDR3 region has the DNA TGTGCCAGCCGCTTGGCCCAGGGTCCTTCCTACGAGCAGTACTTC. This gives the protein CASRLAQGPSYEQYF.

The rearrangement uses TRBV15 and TRBJ1-5; D gene uncertain. V lost 0 bases, J lost 6 bases, and 12 bases lay in between. Per the germline V gene, CDR1 is LNHNV and CDR2 is YYDKDF (reference sequence). The CDR3 is made up of 15 amino acids. The CDR3 loop reads CATSRDGRGSQPQHF. The CDR3 DNA follows: TGTGCCACCAGCAGAGATGGGCGGGGAAGTCAGCCCCAGCATTTT.

This chain joins TRBV7-9 and TRBJ2-7; a possible D gene is TRBD1 (6 bases). Trimming pared 1 base from V and 6 bases from J, leaving 10 bases between. The CDR3 runs 13 residues. The germline CDR1 and CDR2 sequences are SEHNR and FQNEAQ (reference sequence). The chain's CDR3 is CASSLGQVTEQYF. The CDR3 nucleotides are TGTGCCAGCAGCTTAGGACAGGTTACCGAGCAGTACTTC.

This clone was found once. In DNA, the CDR3 is TGTGCCAGCAGCGGGACAGGGGGGTCCGGGGAGCTGTTTTTT. Amino acid sequence: CASSGTGGSGELFF. This chain connects TRBV27 to TRBJ2-2; 11 positions agree with TRBD1. V shed 6 bases, J shed 6 bases, and the junction held 3 bases outside the gene matches. From germline, CDR1 is MNHEY and CDR2 SMNVEV (reference sequence). The length of the CDR3 is 14 residues.

The chain uses TRBV3-1 (or the pseudogene TRBV3-2) and TRBJ2-1; a possible D gene is TRBD2 (5 bases). This CDR3 contains 14 residues. V lost 3 bases, J lost 6 bases, and 12 bases lay in between. Germline CDR1 and CDR2: LGHDT and YNNKEL (reference sequence). This CDR3 reads CASSHSGDVNEQFF. Here the CDR3 DNA reads TGTGCCAGCAGCCATTCCGGGGATGTCAATGAGCAGTTCTTC.

The chain carries TRBV6-6 and TRBJ1-5; TRBD1 aligns across 7 bases. The trim removed 5 bases at V and 5 bases at J, leaving 15 bases unmatched. The CDR3 is 17 residues long. The germline V gene has CDR1 MNHNY and CDR2 SVGAGI (reference sequence). The CDR3 here is CASSPRVTGKGDQPQHF. In nucleotides, the CDR3 is TGTGCCAGCAGTCCACGAGTGACAGGGAAGGGAGATCAGCCCCAGCATTTT.

For the CDR3, the DNA is TGCGCCAGCAGCTTTACAGGGGGCAATTCACCCCTCCACTTT. Translated, it gives CASSFTGGNSPLHF. The rearrangement uses TRBV5-1 and TRBJ1-6, with 9 bases matching TRBD1. The CDR3 is 14 amino acids. CDR1 and CDR2 from the germline V gene are SGHRS and YFSETQ. The ends lost 2 bases at V and 7 bases at J; junction bases unmatched: 1.

V usage is TRBV5-1 and J usage is TRBJ1-2, with TRBD1 identical over 10 bases. Trimming at V came to 0 bases and at J to 9 bases, leaving 11 bases not matched to a gene. CDR1 is SGHRS, CDR2 YFSETQ, per germline. There are 16 residues in the CDR3. The CDR3 region is CASSLGDRGWSGSYTF. As DNA, the CDR3 is TGCGCCAGCAGCTTGGGGGACAGGGGATGGAGCGGAAGCTACACCTTC.

The chain has TRBV7-4 and TRBJ1-2; the match to TRBD1 covers 7 bases. The CDR3 contains 13 residues. Looked up from germline, CDR1 is SGHVT and CDR2 is SQSDAQ. Trimming removed 4 bases from V and 8 bases from J; junction bases left unmatched: 7. CDR3 residues: CASSSQGVEGYTF. The CDR3 DNA reads TGTGCCAGCAGCTCCCAGGGGGTGGAAGGCTACACCTTC.

The chain employs TRBV28 and TRBJ1-4, with a weak D call TRBD1 (5 bases). V gave up 6 bases and J gave up 6 bases, with 14 bases separating them. CDR3 length: 14 residues. CDR1 and CDR2 (germline): MDHEN, SYDVKM. DNA of the CDR3: TGTGCCAGCAGACCTCAGGGAGGGGATGAAAAACTGTTTTTT. It yields the protein CASRPQGGDEKLFF.